This T cell receptor (beta chain) is from a study of T cell responses to AZD1222 COVID-19 vaccine. For the study at large: Timing groups of about 4 and about 12 weeks for second doses were pooled.

Germline V lookup: CDR1 MNHEY, CDR2 SMNVEV (reference sequence). The length of the CDR3 is 13 residues. The J segment lost 10 bases and the V segment lost 6 bases, leaving 6 bases of the junction unmatched. Profiled with immunoSEQ multiplex PCR; TCRdb holds only in-frame clones, not every one. The sample shows around 100,000 clones, roughly 89% of them seen only once. A remark on this clone: Antigen unknown.

Study findings and constraints: After the peak T cell response, and only then, were repertoires sampled. Spike-wide vaccine-associated CD4 TCRs dominated at 160-218 and 743-854.

The origin of this receptor is an adult in good health. This chain uses TRBV27 with TRBJ2-1, with TRBD2 identical over 10 bases. The sample consisted of peripheral blood, taken on day 0 of AZD1222 vaccination. DNA of the CDR3: TGTGCCAGCAGCCTAGCGGGGGAAGAGGAGCAGTTCTTC. The encoded protein is CASSLAGEEEQFF.